This TCR beta chain is drawn from a study of blood T cell repertoires in COVID-19. Study as a whole: In each case, the material was cDNA or gDNA derived from T cells, B-cell-depleted T cells, or PBMCs.

The data were produced by immunoSEQ multiplex PCR, yet TCRdb's version contains in-frame clones alone and is incomplete. The data hold over 150,000 clones, with about 88% observed a single time. Per the germline V gene, CDR1 is MDHEN and CDR2 is SYDVKM. This CDR3 has 12 amino acids. The V and J ends lost 6 bases and 6 bases respectively, with 12 bases between them. The clonotype was recovered from a man aged 18 to 30 who had recovered from COVID-19. Material for sequencing was peripheral blood. V usage is TRBV28 and J usage is TRBJ2-7; the D is unclear. For the CDR3, the DNA is TGTGCCAGCAGCCGGGTCCGGCTCGAGCAGTACTTC. Protein product: CASSRVRLEQYF. The full variable domain, with the rest looked up from reference TRBV28 and TRBJ2-7, is DVKVTQSSRYLVKRTGEKVFLECVQDMDHENMFWYRQDPGLGLRLIYFSYDVKMKEKGDIPEGYSVSREKKERFSLILESASTNQTSMYLCASSRVRLEQYFGPGTRLTVT.